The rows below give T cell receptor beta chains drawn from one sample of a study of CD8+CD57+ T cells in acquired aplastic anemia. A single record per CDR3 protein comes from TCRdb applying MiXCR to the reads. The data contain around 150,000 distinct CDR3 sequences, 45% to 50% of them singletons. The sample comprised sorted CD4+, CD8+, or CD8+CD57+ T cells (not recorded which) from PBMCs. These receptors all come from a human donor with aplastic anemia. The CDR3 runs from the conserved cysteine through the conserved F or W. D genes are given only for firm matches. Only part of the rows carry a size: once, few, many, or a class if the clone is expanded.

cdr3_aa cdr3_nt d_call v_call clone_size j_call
CASIDRGQGIQYF TGTGCCAGCATCGACAGGGGGCAAGGCATTCAGTACTTC TRBD1 TRBV2 - TRBJ2-4
CSVEAGVGSPFF TGCAGCGTTGAAGCGGGAGTTGGGTCCCCGTTCTTC - TRBV29-1 - TRBJ2-1
CASSSRALRETQYF TGTGCCAGCAGTTCCCGGGCGCTCAGGGAGACCCAGTACTTC - TRBV6-5 few TRBJ2-5
CASSQGGGNNEQFF TGTGCCAGCAGCCAAGGAGGCGGGAACAATGAGCAGTTCTTC - TRBV3-1 - TRBJ2-1
CASSFRDGELFF TGCGCCAGCAGCTTCAGGGACGGGGAGCTGTTTTTT - TRBV5-1 many TRBJ2-2
CASSLTDYGYTF TGTGCCAGCAGCTTGACAGACTATGGCTACACCTTC - TRBV7-8 - TRBJ1-2
CAISGGGEETQYF TGTGCCATCAGTGGGGGTGGGGAAGAGACCCAGTACTTC - TRBV10-3 - TRBJ2-5
CASSFTAGANTGELFF TGCGCCAGCAGCTTCACAGCGGGAGCGAACACCGGGGAGCTGTTTTTT TRBD2 TRBV5-1 - TRBJ2-2
CASSLELGLAYEQYF TGTGCCAGCAGCTTAGAATTGGGACTAGCTTACGAGCAGTACTTC TRBD2 TRBV7-3 - TRBJ2-7
CASSSPGLPTDEQFF TGTGCCAGCAGTTCCCCGGGACTGCCTACGGATGAGCAGTTCTTC - TRBV27 - TRBJ2-1
CSVGQRNEQYF TGCAGCGTAGGACAGCGTAACGAGCAGTACTTC - TRBV29-1 - TRBJ2-7
CATSRPGQRIHEQYF TGTGCCACCAGCAGGCCGGGACAGAGGATCCACGAGCAGTACTTC TRBD1 TRBV15 many TRBJ2-7
CASSLGRKNSPLHF TGTGCCAGCAGCTTGGGACGGAAAAATTCACCCCTCCACTTT - TRBV5-4 - TRBJ1-6
CASSAGTRAGGEQYF TGTGCCAGCAGTGCTGGGACGAGGGCGGGAGGCGAGCAGTACTTC TRBD2 TRBV2 - TRBJ2-7
CATDRASYEQYF TGTGCCACCGACAGGGCATCCTACGAGCAGTACTTC TRBD1 TRBV2 - TRBJ2-7
CASSTYGEIYGYTF TGTGCCAGCAGTACATACGGGGAAATATATGGCTACACCTTC - TRBV25-1 - TRBJ1-2
CASNGGGFYGYTF TGTGCCAGCAACGGAGGAGGGTTCTATGGCTACACCTTC - TRBV3-1 many TRBJ1-2
CSARGDGTRDYGYTF TGCAGTGCTAGAGGTGACGGAACAAGGGACTATGGCTACACCTTC - TRBV20-1 once TRBJ1-2
CASSMGRSSYGYTF TGTGCCAGCAGCATGGGACGGTCTTCCTATGGCTACACCTTC - TRBV13 - TRBJ1-2
CASSSGTPWEQYF TGCGCCAGCAGCTCCGGGACACCCTGGGAGCAGTACTTC - TRBV5-1 - TRBJ2-7
CSVEALDRGFYEQYF TGCAGCGTTGAAGCTTTAGACAGGGGATTCTACGAGCAGTACTTC TRBD1 TRBV29-1 many TRBJ2-7
CASSQMGADEQFF TGCGCCAGCAGCCAAATGGGGGCCGATGAGCAGTTCTTC - TRBV4-1 many TRBJ2-1
CAISESAGGRETQYF TGTGCCATCAGTGAGTCGGCAGGGGGTAGGGAGACCCAGTACTTC TRBD1 TRBV10-3 - TRBJ2-5
CASSSGTTRNIQYF TGTGCCAGCAGCTCGGGGACAACCCGAAACATTCAGTACTTC - TRBV9 many TRBJ2-4
CASNYSSSGGETQYF TGTGCCAGCAATTACTCGAGTTCGGGAGGAGAGACCCAGTACTTC TRBD2 TRBV6-2/TRBV6-3 - TRBJ2-5
CASTSGGGMKNTGELFF TGTGCCAGCACCTCAGGGGGCGGGATGAAGAACACCGGGGAGCTGTTTTTT TRBD1 TRBV5-4 - TRBJ2-2
CATFWGGENEQFF TGTGCCACCTTCTGGGGCGGTGAAAATGAGCAGTTCTTC - TRBV7-9 - TRBJ2-1
CASSVGGGPNSPLHF TGTGCCAGCAGCGTCGGGGGGGGCCCCAATTCACCCCTCCACTTT - TRBV9 - TRBJ1-6
CSVGVQETQYF TGCAGCGTTGGGGTTCAAGAGACCCAGTACTTC - TRBV29-1 many TRBJ2-5
CASSLAGNTIYF TGTGCCAGCAGCTTAGCTGGAAACACCATATATTTT - TRBV7-8 - TRBJ1-3
CASSLASGGNQPQHF TGTGCCAGCAGCTTGGCGTCAGGGGGGAATCAGCCCCAGCATTTT TRBD1 TRBV5-6 many TRBJ1-5
CASSVGADNEKLFF TGTGCCAGCAGCGTAGGGGCGGATAATGAAAAACTGTTTTTT - TRBV9 - TRBJ1-4
CASSLLASFNQPQHF TGTGCCAGCAGTTTATTGGCGAGCTTCAATCAGCCCCAGCATTTT - TRBV2 - TRBJ1-5
CSPAGLTEAFF TGCAGTCCAGCAGGGTTGACTGAAGCTTTCTTT - TRBV20-1 - TRBJ1-1
CASSPPGRPKAFF TGTGCCAGCAGCCCTCCGGGACGCCCAAAAGCTTTCTTT - TRBV7-8 many TRBJ1-1
CASISSREGEQYF TGTGCCAGCATTTCCTCAAGGGAGGGCGAGCAGTACTTC TRBD2 TRBV2 - TRBJ2-7
CASSRTRGPYNEQFF TGTGCCAGCAGCCGAACCAGGGGGCCCTACAATGAGCAGTTCTTC TRBD1 TRBV6-1 - TRBJ2-1
CASSSGLAADQETQYF TGTGCCAGCAGCTCCGGACTAGCGGCGGACCAAGAGACCCAGTACTTC TRBD2 TRBV7-4 - TRBJ2-5
CAWSPGGQPQHF TGTGCCTGGAGCCCAGGGGGTCAGCCCCAGCATTTT TRBD1 TRBV30 - TRBJ1-5
CASSHRGQGNIQYF TGTGCCAGCAGCCATAGGGGACAGGGAAACATTCAGTACTTC TRBD1 TRBV11-1 few TRBJ2-4
CATSKPSLTNEKLFF TGTGCCACCAGCAAACCCAGCTTAACTAATGAAAAACTGTTTTTT - TRBV15 - TRBJ1-4
CASADSYEQYF TGTGCTTCTGCCGACTCCTACGAGCAGTACTTC - TRBV19 - TRBJ2-7
CASSTTPYNSPLHF TGTGCCAGCAGTACGACACCTTATAATTCACCCCTCCACTTT - TRBV12-3/TRBV12-4 - TRBJ1-6
CASSRTLSSYEQYF TGTGCCAGCAGCCGGACTCTTAGCTCCTACGAGCAGTACTTC - TRBV14 many TRBJ2-7
CATSRDLPSGTPKQYF TGTGCCACCAGCAGAGATCTTCCTAGCGGGACCCCCAAGCAGTACTTC TRBD2 TRBV15 - TRBJ2-7
CASSLDSGATNEKLFF TGTGCCAGCAGCTTAGATTCGGGTGCAACTAATGAAAAACTGTTTTTT - TRBV7-2 many TRBJ1-4
CASSFSAEQFF TGCGCCAGCAGCTTCTCCGCCGAGCAGTTCTTC - TRBV5-1 - TRBJ2-1
CASSETNEVWGTSIRGTDTQYF TGCGCCAGCAGTGAGACCAATGAGGTCTGGGGGACTAGCATTAGAGGCACAGATACGCAGTATTTT TRBD2 TRBV10-2 - TRBJ2-3